The rows below give T cell receptor beta chains drawn from one sample of a study of identifying expanded T cells in peripheral blood. Assay: immunoSEQ multiplex PCR; the TCRdb copy retains only in-frame clones and omits some. The sample includes fewer than 110,000 clones, 87% of them seen just once. The sequenced material came from blood. All receptors derive from a person between 18 and 75 years old in good health. Each CDR3 is given with its conserved first and last residue. A D gene is named only where the DNA matches it firmly. Clone size is not always given. Where it is, it says once, few, many or a class for expanded clones.

v_gene	d_gene	j_gene	abundance	CDR3nt	CDR3aa
TRBV6-5	-	TRBJ1-2	-	TGTGCCAGCAGTTACGGGAGAGGGGCGACCTATGGCTACACCTTC	CASSYGRGATYGYTF
TRBV4-3	TRBD1	TRBJ1-2	-	TGCGCCAGCAGCCAAGCATATATGGGGGACAGAAACTATGGCTACACCTTC	CASSQAYMGDRNYGYTF
TRBV7-9	-	TRBJ2-1	-	TGTGCCAGCATCGAGGGGCCCTCCTACAATGAGCAGTTCTTC	CASIEGPSYNEQFF
TRBV27	-	TRBJ2-7	once	TGTGCCAGCAGTTTAGGGGACGAGCAGTACTTC	CASSLGDEQYF
TRBV21-1	-	TRBJ1-1	-	TGTGCCAGCAGCCCTCCGCGACAGGGGGCTCCCTGGAACACTGAAGCTTTCTTT	CASSPPRQGAPWNTEAFF
TRBV6-6	-	TRBJ1-2	-	TGTGCCAGCACCTTCGCTGGGGTGGGGGGAGGCTACACCTTC	CASTFAGVGGGYTF
TRBV5-4	TRBD2	TRBJ2-5	-	TGTGCCAGCAGCTTGGGGACTAGCGGGGAGGAAGAGACCCAGTACTTC	CASSLGTSGEEETQYF
TRBV29-1	-	TRBJ2-7	-	TGCAGCGTTGGGGGGGCCGGGCACGAGCAGTACTTC	CSVGGAGHEQYF
TRBV7-9	-	TRBJ1-1	-	TGTGCCAGCAGCTTAGTGGGGGCTATGAACACTGAAGCTTTCTTT	CASSLVGAMNTEAFF
TRBV10-1	-	TRBJ2-3	few	TGCGCCAGCAGTGGACAGTTCTCGGATACGCAGTATTTT	CASSGQFSDTQYF
TRBV5-6	TRBD1	TRBJ2-6	-	TGTGCCAGCAGCTTTGGGACAGTGATCTCTGGGGCCAACGTCCTGACTTTC	CASSFGTVISGANVLTF
TRBV6-6	-	TRBJ1-2	-	TGTGCCAGCAGTTACGAACTGGCCTATGGCTACACCTTC	CASSYELAYGYTF
TRBV6-6	TRBD2	TRBJ2-3	once	TGTGCCAGCAGTCCCGGGAGGCTTACGCAGTATTTT	CASSPGRLTQYF
TRBV10-3	-	TRBJ1-2	few	TGTGCCATCAGTGAGTCGTTGGAGGTTCGAGGCTACACCTTC	CAISESLEVRGYTF
TRBV18	-	TRBJ1-1	-	TGTGCCAGCTCACCATCGACGGGACCTGAAGCTTTCTTT	CASSPSTGPEAFF
TRBV10-2	TRBD1	TRBJ1-6	-	TGCGCCAGCAGCGGACAGGGAGTGAATTCACCCCTCCACTTT	CASSGQGVNSPLHF
TRBV9	-	TRBJ1-5	-	TGTGCCAGCAGCGCGGGCGGAGCTCCCAATCAGCCCCAGCATTTT	CASSAGGAPNQPQHF
TRBV19	TRBD1	TRBJ2-7	-	TGTGCCACACAAAGGGCCGGGACAGGGCTCCACGAGCAGTACTTC	CATQRAGTGLHEQYF
TRBV28	-	TRBJ2-7	-	TGTGCCAGCAGTTTAACTGGCGGGCAGTACTTC	CASSLTGGQYF
TRBV7-2	TRBD2	TRBJ2-7	-	TGTGCCAGCAGCTCTTACCCCACCAGCGGGGGGGCCTACGAGCAGTACTTC	CASSSYPTSGGAYEQYF
TRBV6-4	-	TRBJ2-1	-	TGTGCCAGCAGTGAACAGGGGACTTTACCGGGGGGTGAGCAGTTCTTC	CASSEQGTLPGGEQFF
TRBV4-2	-	TRBJ1-2	-	TGTGCCAGCAGCCAGGTGGTCTTGGGGGGTTTCGACTATGGCTACACCTTC	CASSQVVLGGFDYGYTF
TRBV13	TRBD2	TRBJ2-3	-	TGTGCCAGCAGCTTCCGGGGGGGCACAGATACGCAGTATTTT	CASSFRGGTDTQYF
TRBV18	TRBD1	TRBJ1-2	-	TGTGCCAGCTCACCCCGTGAGGTCACCGGGACAGCGCCTGGCACCTTC	CASSPREVTGTAPGTF
TRBV7-2	-	TRBJ1-1	-	TGTGCCAGCAGCTCGGGACCGCTTGAAGCTTTCTTT	CASSSGPLEAFF
TRBV7-6	TRBD2	TRBJ2-3	-	TGTGCCAGCAGCCCCCGAGCGGGGGGACTCACAGATACGCAGTATTTT	CASSPRAGGLTDTQYF
TRBV10-3	-	TRBJ1-1	-	TGTGCCATCAGTGAAGCTGGGGCTGTGAACACTGAAGCTTTCTTT	CAISEAGAVNTEAFF
TRBV18	-	TRBJ2-1	-	TGTGCCAGCTCACCGGACTCTCGGAGCTCCTACAATGAGCAGTTCTTC	CASSPDSRSSYNEQFF
TRBV28	-	TRBJ1-1	-	TGTGCCAGCAGTCCGCCTCCCTCCCGAAGTGAAGCTTTCTTT	CASSPPPSRSEAFF
TRBV12-1	-	TRBJ1-1	-	TGTGCCAGCAGCTTTGCCTTCGGACGGACGAACACTGAAGCTTTCTTT	CASSFAFGRTNTEAFF
TRBV11-2	-	TRBJ2-1	-	TGTGCCAGCTTGAGGCCCCGGAGCTCCTACAATGAGCAGTTCTTC	CASLRPRSSYNEQFF
TRBV7-2	-	TRBJ2-7	few	TGTGCCAGCAGCTTTGGGCCGCGGGGCTCCTACGAGCAGTACTTC	CASSFGPRGSYEQYF
TRBV29-1	-	TRBJ1-5	few	TGCAGCGCGTCTCAGGGTAACGGGCAGCCCCAGCATTTT	CSASQGNGQPQHF
TRBV28	-	TRBJ1-3	-	TGTGCCAGCATTGGGGGGTTTGGAAACACCATATATTTT	CASIGGFGNTIYF
TRBV19	TRBD1	TRBJ1-1	-	TGTGCCAGTAGTATTAAGACAGGGGGTATGAACACTGAAGCTTTCTTT	CASSIKTGGMNTEAFF
TRBV29-1	-	TRBJ1-2	once	TGCAGCGTTCCCGGGGAACTGACAGGCAACTATGGCTACACCTTC	CSVPGELTGNYGYTF
TRBV2	TRBD1	TRBJ1-5	-	TGTGCCAGCAACCCACAGGGGAGGAATCAGCCCCAGCATTTT	CASNPQGRNQPQHF
TRBV19	-	TRBJ1-3	once	TGTGCCAGTAGTCGCCAACTCGGACAGCTAACTGGAAACACCATATATTTT	CASSRQLGQLTGNTIYF
TRBV29-1	TRBD2	TRBJ2-5	-	TGCAGCATCGGAATCGGGTTAGCGGGGGCTCGGGTGGAGACCCAGTACTTC	CSIGIGLAGARVETQYF
TRBV5-1	-	TRBJ2-2	-	TGCGCCAGCAGCTCGGGACACTCGAACACCGGGGAGCTGTTTTTT	CASSSGHSNTGELFF
TRBV29-1	-	TRBJ1-1	-	TGCAGCGTCGAACAGGGAGTTACTGAAGCTTTCTTT	CSVEQGVTEAFF
TRBV30	-	TRBJ2-7	few	TGTGCCTGGACCGGGGGGCTACGTACCCGGGAGCAGTACTTC	CAWTGGLRTREQYF
TRBV19	-	TRBJ1-5	-	TGTGCCAGTAGTATAGAGGGACAAGGCGGCAATCAGCCCCAGCATTTT	CASSIEGQGGNQPQHF
TRBV5-1	-	TRBJ1-3	once	TGCGCCAGCAGCGCGGACGTGAGGATTGGAAACACCATATATTTT	CASSADVRIGNTIYF
TRBV7-2	-	TRBJ2-5	-	TGTGCCAGCAGCTTAAGATACGACCAAGAGACCCAGTACTTC	CASSLRYDQETQYF
TRBV5-4	-	TRBJ1-3	-	TGTGCCAGCAGCTTAAGAGGGTTAGGAAACACCATATATTTT	CASSLRGLGNTIYF
TRBV28	TRBD1	TRBJ1-5	-	TGTGCCAGCAGCTCCAGACAGGGCAGACAGCCCCAGCATTTT	CASSSRQGRQPQHF
TRBV6-5	TRBD1	TRBJ2-3	-	TGTGCCAGCAGCTCCTACAGGGGGACAGATACGCAGTATTTT	CASSSYRGTDTQYF
TRBV27	-	TRBJ1-4	-	TGTGCCAGCAGTCCCCGGACCGGGGGTCTCACCGAAAAACTGTTTTTT	CASSPRTGGLTEKLFF
TRBV15	-	TRBJ2-2	-	TGTGCCACCAGCAGCGGGACCGTTTCGTACACCGGGGAGCTGTTTTTT	CATSSGTVSYTGELFF
TRBV7-8	TRBD1	TRBJ2-7	-	TGTGCCAGCAGCTGGGGACAGGGTTTGGCGACCTACGAGCAGTACTTC	CASSWGQGLATYEQYF
TRBV4-3	TRBD1	TRBJ2-5	-	TGCGCCAGCAGCCAAGATGGGACAGGGGATCGAGAGACCCAGTACTTC	CASSQDGTGDRETQYF
TRBV4-2	-	TRBJ1-1	-	TGTGCCAGCAGCCAAGATCCCCCGGGGCAGAACCTTAACACTGAAGCTTTCTTT	CASSQDPPGQNLNTEAFF
TRBV4-2	TRBD1	TRBJ2-1	-	TGTGCCAGCAGCCCGAGGACAGGGGACAATGAGCAGTTCTTC	CASSPRTGDNEQFF
TRBV6-1	-	TRBJ2-7	-	TGTGCCAGCAGTGGTCTTGATCCGGGGGCTGGGTACGAGCAGTACTTC	CASSGLDPGAGYEQYF